A single T cell receptor beta chain is shown here with its context. Its target is not known. Produced via immunoSEQ multiplex PCR; TCRdb's table is partial and in-frame only. The table lists roughly 2,000,000 clones, about 93% of them singletons. Naive CD8 cells comprised CD45RO-negative, CCR7-positively selected cells, excluding terminally differentiated effector memory CD45RA+ cells. This sample is drawn from a study of shared clonotypes between healthy human individuals. As for the study in general: CD4 naive cells filled three plates per donor, CD4 memory three, CD8 naive two and CD8 memory one.

The CDR3 runs to 18 residues. Germline CDR1 ENHRY, CDR2 SYGVKD. V lost 3 bases to trimming and J lost 4 bases; unmatched junction nucleotides: 12. Study-wide results and caveats: Generally, naive subsets came out with larger estimated richness than memory subsets. Sampling involved blood alone; tissue repertoires likely differ. Clonotypes that were shared across a handful of donors made up roughly 5.2% of naive CD4 clonotypes.

Sample: naive CD8+ T cells from PBMCs. The TCR comes from a man younger than 35 in good health. Some clones in this sample may be carry-over from other donors' samples. The chain employs TRBV10-3 and TRBJ2-1; 10 nucleotides line up with TRBD2. The CDR3 is CAISEPRSGTSEYNEQFF. Here the CDR3 DNA reads TGTGCCATCAGTGAACCCCGTTCCGGGACTAGCGAGTACAATGAGCAGTTCTTC.